Sequencing of this T cell receptor beta chain was carried out in a study of blood T cell repertoires in COVID-19. The wider study: Donors in the United States, Italy and Spain gave samples during acute or convalescent COVID-19. From T cells, B-cell-depleted T cells, or PBMCs came the material, which was cDNA or gDNA.

The V segment lost 5 bases and the J segment 6 bases; nucleotides outside the gene matches: 10. The CDR3 extends over 16 amino acids. The germline CDR1 and CDR2 sequences are SEHNR and FQNEAQ (reference sequence). Authors' processing steps: From reference gene primer amplification, estimates of nucleated cell counts were derived. Repertoires were generated with immunoSEQ multiplex PCR, while TCRdb's copy carries only in-frame clones and drops some. V and J calls and clone size come straight from that table; D and trimming were deduced from the DNA. Here the sample spans some 360,000 clones, 80% to 90% being singletons. While infection was still active, Seattle patients were enrolled and then followed longitudinally.

Sequencing was performed on peripheral blood. The sequence was obtained from a woman aged 55-70 years with COVID-19, enrolled during active disease. The chain uses TRBV7-9 and TRBJ1-6; 7 nucleotides align to TRBD1. The CDR3 DNA reads as TGTGCCAGCAGCGACGATAAGGGGGCGCGTAATTCACCCCTCCACTTT. This codes for CASSDDKGARNSPLHF. Filled out from reference TRBV7-9 and TRBJ1-6, the complete variable domain reads DTGVSQNPRHKITKRGQNVTFRCDPISEHNRLYWYRQTLGQGPEFLTYFQNEAQLEKSRLLSDRFSAERPKGSFSTLEIQRTEQGDSAMYLCASSDDKGARNSPLHFGNGTRLTVT.